This T cell receptor (beta chain) was obtained from a study of blood T cells in healthy people across ages. The use of a sample-barcoded 5' primer and a J-beta primer mix characterized a second PCR of roughly 6 to 12 cycles. TCRdb used MiXCR to reprocess the 5' RACE reads, holding one entry per CDR3 protein. The table includes some 900,000 distinct CDR3 sequences, under 30% detected once. Study results and limitations: Unknown CMV status may confound age-related changes in expanded clones. Long-lived donors carried more naive CD4+ cells and greater diversity than aged donors.

The germline CDR1 and CDR2 sequences are DFQATT and SNEGSKA (reference sequence). CDR3 length equals 14 residues. Germline trimming cut 6 bases from V and 6 bases from J; bases unmatched to any gene: 13. The table lists this clonotype with many counts. Its specificity is not known. The V gene is TRBV20-1, the J gene TRBJ2-7, with 8 bases identical to TRBD1. Sequenced material: blood. This TCR came from a woman aged 80 or older in good health. The CDR3 sequence: CSAKDDRGLPEQYF. The DNA for the CDR3 is TGCAGTGCGAAAGACGACAGGGGTCTTCCCGAGCAGTACTTC.